This T cell receptor (beta chain) was observed in a study of brain T cells in children with intractable seizures. Study-level findings and limits: Only CDR3 sequence similarity suggested viral specificity, without known HCMV serostatus. Pre- and post-surgery blood differed in depth, so pre-surgery absences may be undersampling.

The sequenced cases were selected for having the highest brain T cell transcript signatures. At least one anti-epileptic drug was given before surgery. In the case of this clone: The antigen is not known.

Some clones are missing from TCRdb's copy, which holds only in-frame ones; the method was immunoSEQ multiplex PCR. The sample comprises 20,000 to 25,000 clones, around 94% of which are singletons, and roughly 6.7% rests with the top ten. CDR1 SGHRS and CDR2 YFSETQ come from the germline V gene. J gave up 4 bases and V 0 bases, and 8 bases lay outside the gene matches. The CDR3 is 16 residues long. V gene TRBV5-1 combines with J gene TRBJ1-2; 8 bases are shared with TRBD1. This TCR came from a boy aged 5-17 years with focal cortical dysplasia and intractable seizures. Sample: peripheral blood, taken at surgery. The CDR3 DNA sequence: TGCGCCAGCAGCTTGGGGTCAGGGGGCGCTGGCTATGGCTACACCTTC. The encoded protein is CASSLGSGGAGYGYTF.